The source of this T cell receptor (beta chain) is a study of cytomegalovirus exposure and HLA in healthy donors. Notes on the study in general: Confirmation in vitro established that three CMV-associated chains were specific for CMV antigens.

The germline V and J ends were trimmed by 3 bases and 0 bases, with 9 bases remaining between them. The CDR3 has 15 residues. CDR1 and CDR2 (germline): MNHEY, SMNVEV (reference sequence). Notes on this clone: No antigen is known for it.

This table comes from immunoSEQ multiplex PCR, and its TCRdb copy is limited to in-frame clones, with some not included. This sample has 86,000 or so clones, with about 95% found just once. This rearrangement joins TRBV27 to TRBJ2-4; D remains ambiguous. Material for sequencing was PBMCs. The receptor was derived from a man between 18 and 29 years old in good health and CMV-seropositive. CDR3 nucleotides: TGTGCCAGCAGTTTGGGTAGACTAGCCAAAAACATTCAGTACTTC. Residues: CASSLGRLAKNIQYF.